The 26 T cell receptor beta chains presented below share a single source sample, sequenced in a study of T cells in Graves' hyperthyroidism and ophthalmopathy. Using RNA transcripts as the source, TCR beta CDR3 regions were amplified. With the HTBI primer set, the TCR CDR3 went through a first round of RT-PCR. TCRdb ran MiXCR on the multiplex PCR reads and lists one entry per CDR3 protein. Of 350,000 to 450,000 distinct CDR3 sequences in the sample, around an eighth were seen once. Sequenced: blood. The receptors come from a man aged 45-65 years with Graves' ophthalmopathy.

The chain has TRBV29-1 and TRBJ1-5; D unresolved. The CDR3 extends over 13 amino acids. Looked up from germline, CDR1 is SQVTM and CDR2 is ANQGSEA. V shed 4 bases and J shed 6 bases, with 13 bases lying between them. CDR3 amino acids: CSVAAGPGQPQHF. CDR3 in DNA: TGCAGCGTTGCGGCAGGCCCCGGTCAGCCCCAGCATTTT.

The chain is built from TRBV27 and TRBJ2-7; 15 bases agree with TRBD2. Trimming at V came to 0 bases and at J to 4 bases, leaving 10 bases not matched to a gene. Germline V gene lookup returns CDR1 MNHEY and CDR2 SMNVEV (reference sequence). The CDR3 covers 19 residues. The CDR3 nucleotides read TGTGCCAGCAGTTTATCGTGGACTAGCGGGAGGGCCAGGTTATACGAGCAGTACTTC. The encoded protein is CASSLSWTSGRARLYEQYF.

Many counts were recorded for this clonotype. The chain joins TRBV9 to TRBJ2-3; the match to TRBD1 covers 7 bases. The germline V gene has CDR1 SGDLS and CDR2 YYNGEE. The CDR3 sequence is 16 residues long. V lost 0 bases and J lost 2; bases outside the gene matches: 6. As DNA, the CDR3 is TGTGCCAGCAGCGTAGGACGGGGACAGACCACAGATACGCAGTATTTT. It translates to CASSVGRGQTTDTQYF.

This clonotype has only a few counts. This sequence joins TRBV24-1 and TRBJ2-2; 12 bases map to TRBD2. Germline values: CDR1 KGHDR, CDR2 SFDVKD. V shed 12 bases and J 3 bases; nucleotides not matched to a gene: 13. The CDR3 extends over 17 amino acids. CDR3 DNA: TGTGCCGCCCAGACTAGCGGGAGAGTTCGGGACACCGGGGAGCTGTTTTTT. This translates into CAAQTSGRVRDTGELFF.

This chain's CDR3 is CASSLSLGNNQPQHF. The CDR3 DNA sequence: TGTGCCAGCAGCTTAAGCTTAGGCAATAATCAGCCCCAGCATTTT. This chain uses TRBV7-9 with TRBJ1-5; D remains unclear. The CDR3 extends over 15 amino acids. Germline V gene sequence: CDR1 SEHNR, CDR2 FQNEAQ (reference sequence). V dropped 2 bases and J dropped 4 bases, with 12 bases sitting between them. Looking up the rest from reference TRBV7-9 and TRBJ1-5 gives the full variable domain: DTGVSQNPRHKITKRGQNVTFRCDPISEHNRLYWYRQTLGQGPEFLTYFQNEAQLEKSRLLSDRFSAERPKGSFSTLEIQRTEQGDSAMYLCASSLSLGNNQPQHFGDGTRLSIL.

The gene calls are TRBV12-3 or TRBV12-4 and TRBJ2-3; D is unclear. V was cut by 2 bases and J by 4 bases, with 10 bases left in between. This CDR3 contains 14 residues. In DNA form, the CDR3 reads TGTGCCAGCAGTTTACGAGCTGGTCCAGATACGCAGTATTTT. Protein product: CASSLRAGPDTQYF.

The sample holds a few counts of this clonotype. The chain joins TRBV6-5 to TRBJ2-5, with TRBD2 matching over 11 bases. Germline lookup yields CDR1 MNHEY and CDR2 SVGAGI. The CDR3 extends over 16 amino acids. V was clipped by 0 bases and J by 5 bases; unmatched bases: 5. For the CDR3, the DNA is TGTGCCAGCAGTTACTCTCCTCCTAGCGGGAGGGAGACCCAGTACTTC. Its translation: CASSYSPPSGRETQYF.

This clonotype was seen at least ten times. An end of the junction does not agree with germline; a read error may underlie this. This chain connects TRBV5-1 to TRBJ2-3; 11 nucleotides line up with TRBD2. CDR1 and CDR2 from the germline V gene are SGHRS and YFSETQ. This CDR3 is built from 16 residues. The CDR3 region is CASSLGTSGSTDTQYF. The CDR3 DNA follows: TGTGCCAGCAGTCTCGGGACTAGCGGCAGCACAGATACGCAGTATTTT.

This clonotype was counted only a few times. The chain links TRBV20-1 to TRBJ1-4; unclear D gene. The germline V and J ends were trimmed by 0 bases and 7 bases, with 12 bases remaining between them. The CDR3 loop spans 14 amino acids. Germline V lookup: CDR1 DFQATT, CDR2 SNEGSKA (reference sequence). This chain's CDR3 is CSARDGGRGEKLFF. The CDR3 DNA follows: TGCAGTGCTAGAGATGGAGGGAGAGGTGAAAAACTGTTTTTT.

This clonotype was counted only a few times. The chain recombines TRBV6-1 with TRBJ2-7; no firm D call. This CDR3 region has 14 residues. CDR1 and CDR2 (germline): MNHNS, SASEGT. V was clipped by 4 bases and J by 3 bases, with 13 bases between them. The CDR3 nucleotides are TGTGCCAGCAGTGTCGCGACCTCATACTACGAGCAGTACTTC. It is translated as CASSVATSYYEQYF.

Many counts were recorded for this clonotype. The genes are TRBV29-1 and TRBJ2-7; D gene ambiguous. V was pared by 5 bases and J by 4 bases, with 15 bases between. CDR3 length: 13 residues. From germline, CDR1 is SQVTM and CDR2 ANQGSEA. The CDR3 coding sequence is TGCAGCGTTCTTGAGTCCCTGTATTACGAGCAGTACTTC. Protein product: CSVLESLYYEQYF.

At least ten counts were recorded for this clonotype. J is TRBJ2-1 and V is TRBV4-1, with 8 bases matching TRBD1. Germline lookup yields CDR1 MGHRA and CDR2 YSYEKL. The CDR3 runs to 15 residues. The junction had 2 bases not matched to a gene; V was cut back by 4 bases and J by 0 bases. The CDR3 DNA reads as TGCGCCAGCAGCCCGGGACAGGACTCCTACAATGAGCAGTTCTTC. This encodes CASSPGQDSYNEQFF.

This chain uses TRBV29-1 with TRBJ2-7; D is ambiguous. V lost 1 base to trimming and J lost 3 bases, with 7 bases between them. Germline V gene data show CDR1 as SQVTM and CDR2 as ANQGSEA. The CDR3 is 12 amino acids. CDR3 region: CSVEGLHYEQYF. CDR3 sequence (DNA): TGCAGCGTTGAAGGCCTACACTACGAGCAGTACTTC.

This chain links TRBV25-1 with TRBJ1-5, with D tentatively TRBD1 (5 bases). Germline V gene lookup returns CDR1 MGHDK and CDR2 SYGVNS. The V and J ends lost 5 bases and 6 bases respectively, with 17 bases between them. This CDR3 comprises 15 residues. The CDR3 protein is CASSPYGGTGQPQHF. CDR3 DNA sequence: TGTGCCAGCAGTCCCTACGGAGGGACGGGTCAGCCCCAGCATTTT.

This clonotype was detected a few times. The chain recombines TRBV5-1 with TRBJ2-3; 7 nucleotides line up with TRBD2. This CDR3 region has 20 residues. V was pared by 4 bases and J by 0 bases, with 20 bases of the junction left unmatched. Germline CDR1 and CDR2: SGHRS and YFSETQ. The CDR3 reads CASSPAAGGVAGLSTDTQYF. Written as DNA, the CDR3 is TGCGCCAGCAGCCCAGCGGCAGGAGGGGTAGCGGGCCTAAGCACAGATACGCAGTATTTT.

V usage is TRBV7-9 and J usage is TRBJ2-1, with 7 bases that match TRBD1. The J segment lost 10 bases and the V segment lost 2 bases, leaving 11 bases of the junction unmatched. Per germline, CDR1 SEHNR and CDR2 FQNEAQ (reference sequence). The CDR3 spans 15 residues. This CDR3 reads CASSLLKGAVGEQFF. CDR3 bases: TGTGCCAGCAGCTTATTGAAGGGGGCGGTGGGAGAGCAGTTCTTC.

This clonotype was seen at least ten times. CDR3 DNA sequence: TGTGCCAGCAGCGCCTACTTGAGCTCCTACAATGAGCAGTTCTTC. It encodes CASSAYLSSYNEQFF. The V call is TRBV7-9, the J call TRBJ2-1; D remains ambiguous. CDR3 length equals 15 residues. The germline V gene encodes CDR1 SEHNR and CDR2 FQNEAQ (reference sequence). Trimming removed 5 bases at V and 0 bases at J, with 11 bases between.

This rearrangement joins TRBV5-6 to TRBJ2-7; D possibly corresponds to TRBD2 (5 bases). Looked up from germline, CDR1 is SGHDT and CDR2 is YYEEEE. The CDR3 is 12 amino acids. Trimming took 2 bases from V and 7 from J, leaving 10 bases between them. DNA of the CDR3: TGTGCCAGCAGCTTCGCCTCGGGAGAGCAGTACTTC. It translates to CASSFASGEQYF.

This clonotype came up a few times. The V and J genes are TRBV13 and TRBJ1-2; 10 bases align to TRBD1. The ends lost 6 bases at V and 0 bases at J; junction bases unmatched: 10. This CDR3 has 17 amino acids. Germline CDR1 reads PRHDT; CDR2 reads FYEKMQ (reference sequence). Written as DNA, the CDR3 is TGTGCCAGCAGTTTAACCGACAGGGGGCCCGCTAACTATGGCTACACCTTC. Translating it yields CASSLTDRGPANYGYTF.

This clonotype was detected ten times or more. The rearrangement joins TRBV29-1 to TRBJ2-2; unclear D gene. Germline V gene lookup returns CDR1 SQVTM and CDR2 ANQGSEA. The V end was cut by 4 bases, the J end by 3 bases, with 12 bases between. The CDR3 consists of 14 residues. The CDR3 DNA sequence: TGCAGCGTTGGACGGCGAGAAGACACCGGGGAGCTGTTTTTT. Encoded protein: CSVGRREDTGELFF.

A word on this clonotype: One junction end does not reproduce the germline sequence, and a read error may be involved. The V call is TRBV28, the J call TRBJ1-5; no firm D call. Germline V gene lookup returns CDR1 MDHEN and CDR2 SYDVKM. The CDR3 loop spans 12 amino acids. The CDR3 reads CASSLVNQAQHF. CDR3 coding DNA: TGTGCCAGCAGTTTAGTGAATCAGGCCCAGCATTTT.

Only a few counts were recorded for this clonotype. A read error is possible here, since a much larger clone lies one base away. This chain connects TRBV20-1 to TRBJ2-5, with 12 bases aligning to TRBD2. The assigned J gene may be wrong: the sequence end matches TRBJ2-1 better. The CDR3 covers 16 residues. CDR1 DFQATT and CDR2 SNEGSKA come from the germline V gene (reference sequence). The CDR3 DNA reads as TGCAGTGCTAGAGATTTATCTAGCGGGAGGGCAGAGACCCAGTTCTTC. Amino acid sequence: CSARDLSSGRAETQFF.

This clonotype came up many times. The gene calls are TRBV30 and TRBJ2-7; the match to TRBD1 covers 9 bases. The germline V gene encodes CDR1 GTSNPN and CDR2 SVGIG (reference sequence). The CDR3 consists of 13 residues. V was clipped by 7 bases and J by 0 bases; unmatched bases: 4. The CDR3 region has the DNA TGTGCCTCAGGACAGGGGAGCTCCTACGAGCAGTACTTC. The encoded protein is CASGQGSSYEQYF.

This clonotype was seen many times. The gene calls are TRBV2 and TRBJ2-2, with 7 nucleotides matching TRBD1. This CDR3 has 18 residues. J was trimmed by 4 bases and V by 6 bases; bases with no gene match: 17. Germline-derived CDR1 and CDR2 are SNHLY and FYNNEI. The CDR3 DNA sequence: TGTGCCAGCAGGACCCCTGGGTTGGCGTCAGGGGGCACCGGGGAGCTGTTTTTT. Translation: CASRTPGLASGGTGELFF.

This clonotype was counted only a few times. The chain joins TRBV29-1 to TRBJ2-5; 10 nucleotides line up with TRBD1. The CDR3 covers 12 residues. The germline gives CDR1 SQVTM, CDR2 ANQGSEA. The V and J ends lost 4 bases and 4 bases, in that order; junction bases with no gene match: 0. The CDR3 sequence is CSVGQGAETQYF. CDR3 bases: TGCAGCGTTGGACAGGGGGCAGAGACCCAGTACTTC.

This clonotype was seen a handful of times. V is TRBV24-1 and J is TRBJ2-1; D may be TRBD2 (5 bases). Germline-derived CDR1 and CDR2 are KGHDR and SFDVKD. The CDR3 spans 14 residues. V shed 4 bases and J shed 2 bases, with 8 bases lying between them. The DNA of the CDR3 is TGTGCCACCAGTGAGAGGGCCCCCTACAATGAGCAGTTCTTC. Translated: CATSERAPYNEQFF.